The present T cell receptor beta chain was sequenced within a study of Tregs in tolerant kidney transplant recipients. Study conclusions and caveats: Tregs expanded with activated donor B cells seemed most donor-specific. Few patients were studied, so findings need validation in larger groups. Antigen-driven expansion was suggested because donor-specific Tregs expanded more than all Tregs in tolerant patients.

V was shortened by 8 bases and J by 1 base, with 10 bases between the two germline ends. CDR1 is MNHEY and CDR2 is SVGEGT in the germline V gene. CDR3 length: 13 amino acids. Mixed chimerism was transient after nonmyeloablative marrow transplants from related graft donors. Unstimulated regulatory T cells (CD4+CD25+CD127-), CD4+CD25- non-regulatory cells, CD4 and CD8 cells were FACS-sorted from thawed PBMCs. On this clone: Its cognate antigen is unknown. The missing CDR3 end, 3 residues past where the read stops, is filled in from the germline J gene.

Only in-frame clones appear in the TCRdb table, and some are missing; sequencing was by immunoSEQ multiplex PCR. Found here are nearly 15,000 clones; the top ten clones hold about 4%. The V and J genes are TRBV6-2 or TRBV6-3 and TRBJ2-3, with D perhaps TRBD1 (6 bases). The sample consisted of CD4+ T cells from blood (PBMCs), taken 12 months after the transplant. The source of this sequence is a human patient who received a combined kidney and bone marrow transplant. Some T cells may have originated in the graft donor. The CDR3 reads CASDRQGTDTQYF. The sequenced part of the CDR3 DNA is TGTGCCAGCGATCGACAGGGCACAGATACG.